These 14 T cell receptor beta chains share one sample of origin, sequenced in a study of beta chain features in type 1 diabetes. The whole isolated RNA underwent reverse transcription, so sequencing captured expressed TCRB transcripts. The table came from immunoSEQ multiplex PCR; TCRdb's copy has only in-frame clones and leaves some out. The sample yields 300,000 to 450,000 clones, less than 20% seen once. The material sequenced was naive CD4+ T cells from blood. Every receptor here comes from a woman aged 18-29 years in good health.

There are a few counts of this clone. V and J are TRBV25-1 and TRBJ1-5; D unresolved. V was cut by 3 bases and J by 6 bases, with 12 bases left in between. CDR3 length: 14 amino acids. Germline V gene data show CDR1 as MGHDK and CDR2 as SYGVNS. CDR3 nucleotides: TGTGCCAGCAGTGACTGGCAGGAAGGTCAGCCCCAGCATTTT. Encoded protein: CASSDWQEGQPQHF.

This clone was counted between two and nine times. The chain combines TRBV7-9 with TRBJ2-6; D is undetermined. The V end was cut by 1 base, the J end by 0 bases, with 7 bases between. The CDR3 covers 16 residues. Germline CDR1 reads SEHNR; CDR2 reads FQNEAQ (reference sequence). CDR3 residues: CASSLGQVSGANVLTF. CDR3 nucleotides: TGTGCCAGCAGCTTAGGTCAGGTCTCTGGGGCCAACGTCCTGACTTTC.

This clone occurred a few times. The chain has TRBV6-1 and TRBJ2-7, with a tentative D call TRBD2 (5 bases). This CDR3 is 16 amino acids long. V dropped 0 bases and J dropped 3 bases, with 15 bases sitting between them. In germline, CDR1 is MNHNS, CDR2 SASEGT. CDR3 bases: TGTGCCAGCAGTGAAGCACCGGTGGACTTTATCTACGAGCAGTACTTC. Its translation is CASSEAPVDFIYEQYF.

In its sample, this clone was seen a few times. The genes are TRBV7-3 and TRBJ1-2; a weak D match, TRBD1 (6 bases). Germline CDR1 reads SGHTA; CDR2 reads FQGTGA. The ends were cut back, 0 bases at V and 2 bases at J, with 13 bases in the middle. The length of the CDR3 is 16 residues. CDR3 protein: CASSLTAAQGNYGYTF. The DNA of the CDR3 is TGTGCCAGCAGCTTAACCGCGGCACAGGGCAACTATGGCTACACCTTC.

V and J are TRBV19 and TRBJ2-1; 8 bases fit TRBD2. CDR3 length equals 12 residues. Germline assignment: CDR1 LNHDA and CDR2 SQIVND (reference sequence). V trimming: 7 bases; J trimming: 10 bases; junction bases outside the gene matches: 6. CDR3 sequence reads: CASTSGGDEQFF. The CDR3 bases are TGTGCCAGTACCTCGGGAGGGGACGAGCAGTTCTTC.

This clone was seen a handful of times. The chain carries TRBV7-2 and TRBJ2-7; 10 bases are a match to TRBD2. The germline V gene has CDR1 SGHTA and CDR2 FQGNSA. This CDR3 region has 15 residues. Trimming removed 0 bases from V and 2 bases from J; junction bases left unmatched: 1. The CDR3 region has the DNA TGTGCCAGCAGCTTAGCTAGCGGGGGGCCCTACGAGCAGTACTTC. It is translated as CASSLASGGPYEQYF.

This chain links TRBV10-3 with TRBJ2-1, with TRBD2 matching over 8 bases. This CDR3 is built from 15 residues. Germline V CDR1 and CDR2: ENHRY, SYGVKD. After removal of 5 bases from V and 7 bases from J, the junction contained 10 bases not matched to a gene. Written as DNA, the CDR3 is TGTGCCATCAGTCTACCCGTAGCGGGAAGGAATGAGCAGTTCTTC. Encoded protein: CAISLPVAGRNEQFF.

This clone was seen a few times. The chain employs TRBV5-8 and TRBJ1-5; D not certain. This CDR3 region has 18 residues. The germline V gene encodes CDR1 SGHTS and CDR2 YDEGEE. Trimming left V 0 bases short and J 11 bases short, with 27 bases between. The CDR3 DNA is TGTGCCAGCAGCTTGGTCGTTCGGGGAGGGCCTAGTATTCGGGCCCAGCATTTT. It yields the protein CASSLVVRGGPSIRAQHF.

V usage is TRBV4-1 and J usage is TRBJ1-5; TRBD1 might be the D (6 bases). V shed 2 bases and J shed 7 bases, with 18 bases lying between them. Germline CDR1 MGHRA, CDR2 YSYEKL. The CDR3 consists of 16 residues. CDR3 region: CASSQFARGKGQPQHF. As DNA, the CDR3 is TGCGCCAGCAGCCAATTTGCCAGGGGAAAAGGGCAGCCCCAGCATTTT.

Remarks on this clone: Distinct nucleotide sequences in the sample also encode this CDR3. The J gene is TRBJ2-5, the V gene TRBV5-1, with D unclear. The germline V gene has CDR1 SGHRS and CDR2 YFSETQ. V lost 0 bases to trimming and J lost 2 bases, with 5 bases between them. The length of the CDR3 is 13 residues. CDR3 in amino acids: CASSLARQETQYF. CDR3 sequence (DNA): TGCGCCAGCAGCTTGGCCAGGCAAGAGACCCAGTACTTC.

This chain connects TRBV15 to TRBJ1-2; D gene ambiguous. Per germline, CDR1 LNHNV and CDR2 YYDKDF (reference sequence). The CDR3 loop spans 15 amino acids. Trimming stripped 3 bases from V and 4 bases from J, with 15 bases between. The CDR3 nucleotides are TGTGCCACCAGCAGCGGAACACCGGCGGCCTATGGCTACACCTTC. Protein sequence: CATSSGTPAAYGYTF.

This clone was seen a few times. V usage is TRBV23-1 and J usage is TRBJ1-4; the D gene is possibly TRBD1 (5 bases). TRBV23-1 counts as an open reading frame of uncertain function. V shed 8 bases and J shed 7 bases, with 14 bases lying between them. CDR3 size: 13 residues. The CDR3 protein is CASVHCRGEKLFF. CDR3 nucleotides: TGCGCCAGCGTTCACTGTAGGGGTGAAAAACTGTTTTTT.

This clone was detected only a few times. The chain uses TRBV6-5 and TRBJ2-3, with TRBD1 identical over 8 bases. With V trimmed by 3 bases and J by 4 bases, 9 bases remained unmatched. This CDR3 has 16 residues. Germline CDR1 is MNHEY and CDR2 is SVGAGI. CDR3 DNA: TGTGCCAGCAGTTATCGTACGACAGGGGCCCCAGATACGCAGTATTTT. Encoded protein: CASSYRTTGAPDTQYF.

The rearrangement joins TRBV2 to TRBJ1-1; D gene uncertain. V dropped 7 bases and J dropped 4 bases, with 13 bases sitting between them. In germline, CDR1 is SNHLY, CDR2 FYNNEI. This CDR3 comprises 13 residues. The CDR3 protein is CASTEGEGTEAFF. CDR3 nucleotide sequence: TGTGCCAGCACGGAGGGAGAGGGCACTGAAGCTTTCTTT.